This TCR beta chain was sequenced in a study of shared clonotypes between healthy human individuals. Clones were read by immunoSEQ multiplex PCR, and TCRdb kept only the in-frame ones, dropping some. This sample yields about 1,800,000 clones, of which approximately 94% are seen a single time; around 1% belongs to the top ten. Naive CD8 cells lacked CD45RO, underwent positive selection for CCR7 and left out terminally differentiated effector memory CD45RA+ cells. The donors, healthy adults who were HIV-negative, had experienced no recent acute infections or vaccinations. The CDR3 length is 16 residues. CDR1 and CDR2 (germline): GTSNPN, SVGIG (reference sequence). The J segment lost 0 bases and the V segment lost 0 bases, leaving 6 bases of the junction unmatched.

The gene calls are TRBV30 and TRBJ1-2; 8 bases fit TRBD1. The source of this sequence is a man younger than 35 in good health. Sequencing was done on a sample of naive CD8+ T cells sorted from blood. CDR3 in DNA: TGTGCCTGGAGTGTGGACAGGGATTTAGCTAACTATGGCTACACCTTC. Amino acid sequence: CAWSVDRDLANYGYTF.